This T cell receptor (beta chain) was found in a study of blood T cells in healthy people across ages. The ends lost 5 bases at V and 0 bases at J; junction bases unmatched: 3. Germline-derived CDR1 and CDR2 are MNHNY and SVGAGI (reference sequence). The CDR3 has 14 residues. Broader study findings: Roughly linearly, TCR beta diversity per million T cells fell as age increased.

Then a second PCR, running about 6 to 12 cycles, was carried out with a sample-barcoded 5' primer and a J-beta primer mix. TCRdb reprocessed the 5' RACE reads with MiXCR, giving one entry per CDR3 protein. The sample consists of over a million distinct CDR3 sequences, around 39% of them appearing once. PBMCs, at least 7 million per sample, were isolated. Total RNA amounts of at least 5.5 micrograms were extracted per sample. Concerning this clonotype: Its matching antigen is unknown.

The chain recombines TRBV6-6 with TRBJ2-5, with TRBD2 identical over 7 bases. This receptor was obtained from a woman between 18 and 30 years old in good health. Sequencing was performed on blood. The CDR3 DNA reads TGTGCCAGCAGTAACGGACTAGACCAAGAGACCCAGTACTTC. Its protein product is CASSNGLDQETQYF.